Shown below are 25 T cell receptor beta chains from a single sample sequenced in a study of shared clonotypes between healthy human individuals. Data came from immunoSEQ multiplex PCR; TCRdb stores just in-frame clones and leaves some out. The sample includes over 400,000 clones, roughly 95% seen only once; the top ten take about 0.06%. Source material: naive CD4+ T cells sorted from blood. Specified subset: CD45RA+ positively selected. The receptors were sampled from a woman in her 30s in good health.

The CDR3 here is CASSRGTSSYEQYF. CDR3 in DNA: TGCGCCAGCAGCCGCGGGACATCCTCCTACGAGCAGTACTTC. This chain connects TRBV5-1 to TRBJ2-7; D possibly uses TRBD1 or TRBD2 (6 bases each). V lost 4 bases and J lost 0, with 11 bases in between. This CDR3 spans 14 amino acids. Germline CDR1 is SGHRS and CDR2 is YFSETQ.

The rearrangement uses TRBV28 and TRBJ2-7; 9 bases match TRBD2. CDR3 size: 15 residues. CDR1 and CDR2 (germline): MDHEN, SYDVKM. With V trimmed by 2 bases and J by 3 bases, 5 bases remained unmatched. CDR3 DNA: TGTGCCAGCAGTTTACGGACTAGCGCGCTCTACGAGCAGTACTTC. Translated: CASSLRTSALYEQYF.

This chain joins TRBV7-9 and TRBJ2-2; 7 positions agree with TRBD2. The CDR3 contains 15 residues. CDR1 is SEHNR and CDR2 is FQNEAQ in the germline V gene (reference sequence). V shed 1 base and J 2 bases; nucleotides not matched to a gene: 1. DNA for the CDR3: TGTGCCAGCAGCTTAGGCGGGAGTAACACCGGGGAGCTGTTTTTT. Translating it yields CASSLGGSNTGELFF.

V gene TRBV13 combines with J gene TRBJ2-5; D is uncertain. The CDR3 consists of 12 residues. Trimming removed 5 bases from V and 4 bases from J, with 8 bases in between. Germline V lookup: CDR1 PRHDT, CDR2 FYEKMQ (reference sequence). CDR3 in amino acids: CASSPRGETQYF. The CDR3 DNA sequence: TGTGCCAGCAGCCCACGAGGAGAGACCCAGTACTTC. Combining the CDR3 with reference TRBV13 and TRBJ2-5 gives the whole variable domain AAGVIQSPRHLIKEKRETATLKCYPIPRHDTVYWYQQGPGQDPQFLISFYEKMQSDKGSIPDRFSAQQFSDYHSELNMSSLELGDSALYFCASSPRGETQYFGPGTRLLVL.

This clone was counted a single time. This sequence joins TRBV27 and TRBJ1-3, with D maybe TRBD1 (6 bases). This CDR3 has 15 residues. In germline, CDR1 is MNHEY, CDR2 SMNVEV (reference sequence). Between the trimmed V and J ends, which lost 7 bases and 1 base, there was a span of 14 bases. In nucleotides, the CDR3 is TGTGCCAGCAAAGAGGAGGGGGGGTCTGGAAACACCATATATTTT. It codes for CASKEEGGSGNTIYF.

The chain carries TRBV27 and TRBJ2-1; no clear D gene. V was pared by 4 bases and J by 4 bases, with 5 bases between. Looked up from germline, CDR1 is MNHEY and CDR2 is SMNVEV (reference sequence). The CDR3 runs 12 residues. CDR3 in DNA: TGTGCCAGCAGTTCCGGGTACAATGAGCAGTTCTTC. Its protein product is CASSSGYNEQFF.

The chain employs TRBV6-1 and TRBJ1-3; D might be TRBD1 (5 bases). Per the germline V gene, CDR1 is MNHNS and CDR2 is SASEGT. The ends were cut back, 5 bases at V and 4 bases at J, with 6 bases in the middle. The CDR3 is 12 residues long. Here the CDR3 reads CASSPGGNTIYF. The CDR3 DNA sequence: TGTGCCAGCAGTCCAGGGGGAAACACCATATATTTT.

The J gene is TRBJ2-2, the V gene TRBV10-1; D possibly corresponds to TRBD1 (5 bases). The CDR3 length is 13 residues. Germline CDR1 and CDR2: WNHNN and SYGVQD (reference sequence). V gave up 8 bases and J gave up 6 bases, with 13 bases separating them. CDR3 protein: CASGSGPAGELFF. DNA for the CDR3: TGCGCCAGCGGTTCAGGGCCCGCCGGGGAGCTGTTTTTT.

This clone is a singleton in its sample. This chain links TRBV28 with TRBJ1-2; 8 bases are a match to TRBD1. The CDR3 runs to 15 residues. Germline-derived CDR1 and CDR2 are MDHEN and SYDVKM. V lost 6 bases to trimming and J lost 0 bases; unmatched junction nucleotides: 6. The chain's CDR3 is CASRRTGGANYGYTF. Written as DNA, the CDR3 is TGTGCCAGCAGGCGCACAGGGGGTGCTAACTATGGCTACACCTTC.

In regard to this clone: The same CDR3 can be traced to other DNA sequences in this sample. The CDR3 spells CASSPAGQETQYF. CDR3 DNA sequence: TGTGCCAGCAGTCCCGCGGGGCAAGAGACCCAGTACTTC. The rearrangement links TRBV28 to TRBJ2-5, with a possible D match to TRBD2 (6 bases). Germline assignment: CDR1 MDHEN and CDR2 SYDVKM. The V gene lost 5 bases and the J gene lost 2 bases, with 9 bases spanning the gap. CDR3 size: 13 residues.

The V and J genes are TRBV27 and TRBJ2-6, with TRBD2 as a possible D gene (5 bases). The CDR3 consists of 16 residues. CDR1 is MNHEY and CDR2 is SMNVEV in the germline V gene (reference sequence). Trimming left V 6 bases short and J 0 bases short, with 12 bases between. CDR3 region: CASRFSENSGANVLTF. DNA of the CDR3: TGTGCCAGCAGGTTTAGCGAAAACTCTGGGGCCAACGTCCTGACTTTC. The whole variable domain, filled in from reference TRBV27 and TRBJ2-6, reads EAQVTQNPRYLITVTGKKLTVTCSQNMNHEYMSWYRQDPGLGLRQIYYSMNVEVTDKGDVPEGYKVSRKEKRNFPLILESPSPNQTSLYFCASRFSENSGANVLTFGAGSRLTVL.

The chain links TRBV10-1 to TRBJ2-1; TRBD2 matches at 11 bases. The CDR3 contains 15 residues. Germline CDR1 is WNHNN and CDR2 is SYGVQD (reference sequence). Trimming at V came to 6 bases and at J to 6 bases, leaving 7 bases not matched to a gene. The CDR3 DNA is TGCGCCAGCAGCGTTACTGGGACTAGCGGCAATGAGCAGTTCTTC. Its protein is CASSVTGTSGNEQFF.

DNA for the CDR3: TGTGCCAGCAGCTTGAGGGGTGACGGAAAACTGTTTTTT. This sequence encodes CASSLRGDGKLFF. V is TRBV7-2 and J is TRBJ1-4; maybe TRBD1 (5 bases). With 3 bases removed from V and 10 bases from J, the gap between germline ends came to 12 bases. The V gene's germline CDR1 is SGHTA and CDR2 FQGNSA. The CDR3 is made up of 13 amino acids.

This clone was recorded only once. This chain uses TRBV23-1 with TRBJ2-3; 7 nucleotides match TRBD2. TRBV23-1 is assigned to the ORF class and has an uncertain function. This CDR3 is built from 15 residues. V shed 8 bases, J shed 0 bases, and the junction held 8 bases outside the gene matches. CDR3: CASPERGPSTDTQYF. The CDR3 DNA sequence: TGCGCCAGCCCTGAGCGGGGACCTAGCACAGATACGCAGTATTTT.

CDR3 DNA: TGTGCCAGTCGACAGTCAATTAGCAATCAGCCCCAGCATTTT. Translating gives CASRQSISNQPQHF. The chain recombines TRBV19 with TRBJ1-5; TRBD1 might be the D (5 bases). Germline V gives CDR1 LNHDA, CDR2 SQIVND (reference sequence). V lost 8 bases to trimming and J lost 0 bases, with 11 bases between them. The CDR3 spans 14 residues.

This chain links TRBV28 with TRBJ2-3; perhaps TRBD2 as D (6 bases). V shed 3 bases and J shed 3 bases, with 10 bases lying between them. The CDR3 is 14 amino acids. From germline, CDR1 is MDHEN and CDR2 SYDVKM. CDR3 protein: CASSFSGLTDTQYF. The CDR3 DNA sequence: TGTGCCAGCAGTTTCAGCGGGCTAACAGATACGCAGTATTTT.

The rearrangement uses TRBV2 and TRBJ2-5; 8 positions match TRBD1. J was trimmed by 2 bases and V by 6 bases; bases with no gene match: 5. This CDR3 is built from 14 residues. CDR1 and CDR2 from the germline V gene are SNHLY and FYNNEI. The CDR3 nucleotides read TGTGCCAGCAGCCGACAGGGGCCTCAAGAGACCCAGTACTTC. Its translation is CASSRQGPQETQYF.

The chain carries TRBV6-5 and TRBJ1-1; maybe TRBD1 (5 bases). Germline values: CDR1 MNHEY, CDR2 SVGAGI. The CDR3 length is 16 residues. V lost 0 bases and J lost 2, with 13 bases in between. CDR3 nucleotides: TGTGCCAGCAGTTACTCGCGAGGGGCAAGCAACACTGAAGCTTTCTTT. This encodes CASSYSRGASNTEAFF.

V and J are TRBV9 and TRBJ2-3; possibly TRBD2 for D (6 bases). Deletions cut 4 bases from V and 3 bases from J, with 15 bases between. The CDR3 extends over 15 amino acids. From germline, CDR1 is SGDLS and CDR2 YYNGEE. CDR3 sequence (DNA): TGTGCCAGCAGCCGGAGCGGGTGGGGAACAGATACGCAGTATTTT. As protein: CASSRSGWGTDTQYF.

This chain connects TRBV2 to TRBJ2-1; 9 positions agree with TRBD2. This CDR3 has 14 amino acids. Germline V lookup: CDR1 SNHLY, CDR2 FYNNEI. J was trimmed by 4 bases and V by 6 bases; bases with no gene match: 4. CDR3 sequence reads: CASSSSGKYNEQFF. CDR3 coding DNA: TGTGCCAGCAGCTCTAGCGGGAAATACAATGAGCAGTTCTTC.

This chain uses TRBV10-2 with TRBJ1-1; TRBD1 matches at 7 bases. Trimming at V came to 4 bases and at J to 1 base, leaving 12 bases not matched to a gene. CDR1 and CDR2 from the germline V gene are WSHSY and SAAADI. The CDR3 sequence is 17 residues long. The CDR3 spells CASSVTDRVRGNTEAFF. In DNA, the CDR3 is TGCGCCAGCAGTGTAACAGACAGGGTGAGGGGGAACACTGAAGCTTTCTTT.

The V call is TRBV7-8, the J call TRBJ2-2, with D uncertain. From germline, CDR1 is SGHVS and CDR2 FQNEAQ. The germline V and J ends were trimmed by 5 bases and 1 base, with 14 bases remaining between them. The CDR3 runs 16 residues. In DNA form, the CDR3 reads TGTGCCAGCAGCCCCCCCGGAACCCTGAACACCGGGGAGCTGTTTTTT. Protein: CASSPPGTLNTGELFF.

This clone showed up just once. The CDR3 sequence is CASSGIGDTQYF. The CDR3 DNA is TGTGCCAGTTCCGGGATAGGGGATACGCAGTATTTT. The V gene is TRBV27, the J gene TRBJ2-3; D may be TRBD2 (5 bases). Trimming pared 9 bases from V and 6 bases from J, leaving 13 bases between. Germline V gives CDR1 MNHEY, CDR2 SMNVEV (reference sequence). The CDR3 length is 12 residues.

This clone appeared a single time. The chain joins TRBV5-1 to TRBJ2-5, with D possibly called TRBD1 or TRBD2 (5 bases each). Germline-derived CDR1 and CDR2 are SGHRS and YFSETQ. Trimming took 4 bases from V and 3 from J, leaving 22 bases between them. This CDR3 is 17 amino acids long. For the CDR3, the DNA is TGCGCCAGCAGCCCCCGCCCCACGGGGACGGCCAAAGAGACCCAGTACTTC. Residues: CASSPRPTGTAKETQYF.

The rearrangement links TRBV2 to TRBJ2-3; D not resolved. This CDR3 has 13 amino acids. V dropped 2 bases and J dropped 4 bases, with 7 bases sitting between them. Germline assignment: CDR1 SNHLY and CDR2 FYNNEI. The CDR3 DNA is TGTGCCAGCAGTGAACCTAGTTCAGATACGCAGTATTTT. Residues: CASSEPSSDTQYF.